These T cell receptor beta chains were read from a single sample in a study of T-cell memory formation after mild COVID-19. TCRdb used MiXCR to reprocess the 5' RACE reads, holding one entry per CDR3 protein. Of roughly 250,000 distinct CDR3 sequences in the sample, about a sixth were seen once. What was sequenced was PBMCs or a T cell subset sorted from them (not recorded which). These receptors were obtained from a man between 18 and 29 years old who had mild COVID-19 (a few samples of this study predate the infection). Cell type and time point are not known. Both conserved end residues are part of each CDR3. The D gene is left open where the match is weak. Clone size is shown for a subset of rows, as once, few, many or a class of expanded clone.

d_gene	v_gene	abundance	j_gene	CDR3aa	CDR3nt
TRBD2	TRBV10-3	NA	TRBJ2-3	CAISARGGSTDTQYF	TGTGCCATCAGTGCCCGGGGGGGAAGCACAGATACGCAGTATTTT
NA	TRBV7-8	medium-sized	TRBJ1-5	CASSFKDRPFGNQPQHF	TGTGCCAGCAGCTTCAAAGACAGGCCCTTCGGCAATCAGCCCCAGCATTTT
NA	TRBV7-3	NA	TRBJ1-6	CASSLLRNNSPLHF	TGTGCCAGCAGCTTATTGCGTAATAATTCACCCCTCCACTTT
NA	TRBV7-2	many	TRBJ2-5	CASSARGWGQETQYF	TGTGCCAGCAGCGCCCGCGGGTGGGGCCAAGAGACCCAGTACTTC
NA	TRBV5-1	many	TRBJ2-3	CASSLEGKTGGADTQYF	TGCGCCAGCAGCTTGGAAGGAAAAACGGGGGGCGCAGATACGCAGTATTTT
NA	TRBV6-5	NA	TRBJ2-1	CASSYSQGRTDEQFF	TGTGCCAGCAGTTACTCGCAGGGGCGAACCGATGAGCAGTTCTTC
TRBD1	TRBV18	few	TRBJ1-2	CASSSRDRASGYTF	TGTGCCAGCTCGTCCCGGGACAGGGCTAGCGGCTACACCTTC
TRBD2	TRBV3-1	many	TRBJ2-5	CASSAALAGGKETQYF	TGTGCCAGCAGCGCCGCTTTAGCGGGGGGGAAAGAGACCCAGTACTTC
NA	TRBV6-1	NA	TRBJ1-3	CASRTSSGNTIYF	TGTGCCAGCAGGACCAGCTCTGGAAACACCATATATTTT
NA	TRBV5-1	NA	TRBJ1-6	CASSLGSDNSPLHF	TGCGCCAGCAGCTTGGGTAGCGATAATTCACCCCTCCACTTT
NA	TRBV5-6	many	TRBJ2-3	CASSLNGPSDTQYF	TGTGCCAGCAGCTTGAACGGACCGTCAGATACGCAGTATTTT
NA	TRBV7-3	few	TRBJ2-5	CASSPSPGGGGLETQYF	TGTGCCAGCAGCCCTTCCCCTGGAGGGGGGGGGCTGGAGACCCAGTACTTC
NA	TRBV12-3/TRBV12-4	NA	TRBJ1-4	CASSSTALNEKLFF	TGTGCCAGCAGTTCGACAGCTCTCAATGAAAAACTGTTTTTT
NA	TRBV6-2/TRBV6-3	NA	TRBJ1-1	CASLVGRGTEAFF	TGTGCCAGCCTTGTGGGCAGGGGCACTGAAGCTTTCTTT
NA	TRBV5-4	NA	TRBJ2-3	CASSLRDNYIGQYF	TGTGCCAGCAGCTTGCGAGACAACTATATAGGGCAGTATTTT
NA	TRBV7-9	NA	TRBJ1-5	CASTVLNQPQHF	TGTGCCAGCACCGTGCTCAATCAGCCCCAGCATTTT
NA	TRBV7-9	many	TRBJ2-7	CASSLDYRKQYF	TGTGCCAGCAGCCTAGACTACAGGAAGCAGTACTTC
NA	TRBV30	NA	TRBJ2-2	CAWRPRTLISGELIF	TGTGCCTGGCGACCCCGGACGCTAATTTCAGGGGAGCTGATTTTT
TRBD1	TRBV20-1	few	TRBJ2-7	CSARERTGTYEQYF	TGCAGTGCTAGGGAACGGACAGGGACCTACGAGCAGTACTTC
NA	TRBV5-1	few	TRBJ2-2	CASSLGESGELFF	TGCGCCAGCAGCCTCGGGGAGTCCGGGGAGCTGTTTTTT
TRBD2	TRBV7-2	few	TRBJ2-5	CASSLDAGLEETQYF	TGTGCCAGCAGCTTAGACGCGGGACTAGAAGAGACCCAGTACTTC
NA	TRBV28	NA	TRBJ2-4	CASSSPGRRLNIQYF	TGTGCCAGCAGTTCACCGGGACGCCGACTAAACATTCAGTACTTC
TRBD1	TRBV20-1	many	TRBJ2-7	CSARGQGASYEQYF	TGCAGTGCTAGGGGACAGGGGGCCTCCTACGAGCAGTACTTC
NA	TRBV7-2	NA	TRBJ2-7	CASSPPRAWEQYF	TGTGCCAGCAGCCCACCCAGGGCCTGGGAGCAGTACTTC
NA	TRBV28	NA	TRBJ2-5	CASSPGQGPQETQYF	TGTGCCAGCAGCCCCGGGCAGGGGCCCCAAGAGACCCAGTACTTC
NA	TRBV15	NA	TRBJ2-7	CATSRDQGPRAQYF	TGTGCCACCAGCAGAGATCAGGGACCCCGGGCGCAGTACTTC
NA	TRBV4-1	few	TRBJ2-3	CASTPGAGTTDTQYF	TGCGCCAGCACCCCAGGGGCGGGGACCACAGATACGCAGTATTTT
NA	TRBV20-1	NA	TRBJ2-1	CSANLGGRTNNEQFF	TGCAGTGCCAACCTAGGGGGGCGGACGAACAATGAGCAGTTCTTC
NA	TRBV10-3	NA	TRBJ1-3	CAISGNLNSGNTIYF	TGTGCCATCAGTGGAAACCTAAACTCTGGAAACACCATATATTTT
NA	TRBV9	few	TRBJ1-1	CASSVGSPGATEAFF	TGTGCCAGCAGCGTAGGCTCGCCGGGGGCCACTGAAGCTTTCTTT
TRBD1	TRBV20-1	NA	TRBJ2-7	CSAYRGASYEQYF	TGCAGTGCATACAGGGGAGCCTCCTACGAGCAGTACTTC
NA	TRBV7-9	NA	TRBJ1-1	CASSLVIPTDEAFF	TGTGCCAGCAGCTTAGTGATACCCACGGATGAAGCTTTCTTT
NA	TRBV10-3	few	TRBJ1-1	CAGRERHDRVEAFF	TGTGCCGGCCGGGAGCGTCACGATCGAGTTGAAGCTTTCTTT
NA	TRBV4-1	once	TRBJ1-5	CASSLKAGDDNQPQHF	TGCGCCAGCAGCCTTAAGGCGGGGGACGACAATCAGCCCCAGCATTTT
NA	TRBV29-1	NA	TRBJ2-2	CSVEDPAAELFF	TGCAGCGTTGAAGATCCGGCGGCGGAGCTGTTTTTT
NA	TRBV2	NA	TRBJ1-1	CASSEGPGTEAFF	TGTGCCAGCAGTGAAGGCCCAGGCACCGAAGCTTTCTTT
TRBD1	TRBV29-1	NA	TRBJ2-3	CSVDDRGQTDTQYF	TGCAGCGTTGACGACAGGGGGCAAACAGATACGCAGTATTTT
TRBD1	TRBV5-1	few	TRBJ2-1	CASSEGQGRAQFF	TGCGCCAGCAGCGAGGGACAGGGAAGGGCGCAGTTCTTC
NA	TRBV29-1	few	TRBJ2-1	CSVKASYNEQFF	TGCAGCGTGAAGGCCTCCTACAATGAGCAGTTCTTC
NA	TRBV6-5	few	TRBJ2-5	CASSFLAAAETQYF	TGTGCCAGCAGTTTTTTAGCGGCGGCGGAGACCCAGTACTTC
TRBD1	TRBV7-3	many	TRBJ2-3	CASSFQGGTDTQYF	TGTGCCAGCAGCTTTCAGGGGGGCACAGATACGCAGTATTTT
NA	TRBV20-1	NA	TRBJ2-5	CSATGGISEETQYF	TGCAGTGCCACCGGCGGAATATCGGAAGAGACCCAGTACTTC
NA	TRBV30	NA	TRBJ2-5	CAWSPQETQYF	TGTGCCTGGAGCCCCCAGGAGACCCAGTACTTC
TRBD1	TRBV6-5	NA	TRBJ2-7	CASSYSRTGVPYEQYF	TGTGCCAGCAGTTACTCTAGGACAGGGGTCCCCTACGAGCAGTACTTC
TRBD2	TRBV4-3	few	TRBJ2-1	CASSQDMGGSSYNEQFF	TGCGCCAGCAGCCAAGATATGGGCGGGAGCTCCTACAATGAGCAGTTCTTC
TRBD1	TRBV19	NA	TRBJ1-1	CASMPRTGGGTEAFF	TGTGCCAGTATGCCCCGGACAGGGGGCGGCACTGAAGCTTTCTTT
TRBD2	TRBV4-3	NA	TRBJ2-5	CASSQETQRGAFKETQYF	TGCGCCAGCAGCCAAGAGACCCAGCGGGGGGCCTTCAAGGAGACCCAGTACTTC
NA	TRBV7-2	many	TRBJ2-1	CASSLAEYNEQFF	TGTGCCAGCAGCTTAGCGGAATACAATGAGCAGTTCTTC
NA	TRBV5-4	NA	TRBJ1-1	CASSFLQGPTEAFF	TGTGCCAGCAGCTTTTTACAGGGCCCCACTGAAGCTTTCTTT
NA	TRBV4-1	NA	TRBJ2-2	CASSHRGTGELFF	TGCGCCAGCAGCCATAGGGGAACCGGGGAGCTGTTTTTT
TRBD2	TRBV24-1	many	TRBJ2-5	CATSDRAGGPKETQYF	TGTGCCACCAGTGATCGTGCGGGGGGCCCGAAAGAGACCCAGTACTTC
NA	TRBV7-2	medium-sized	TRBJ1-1	CASSISSTEAFF	TGTGCCAGCAGCATAAGTTCCACTGAAGCTTTCTTT
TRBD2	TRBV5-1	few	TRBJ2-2	CASSLDGGGGTGELFF	TGCGCCAGCAGCTTGGATGGCGGGGGAGGAACCGGGGAGCTGTTTTTT
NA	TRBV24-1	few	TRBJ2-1	CATSDYGQNRFF	TGTGCCACCAGTGATTACGGACAGAATCGGTTCTTC
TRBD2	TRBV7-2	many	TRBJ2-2	CASSLSGEALTGELFF	TGTGCCAGCAGCTTGAGCGGGGAGGCACTCACCGGGGAGCTGTTTTTT
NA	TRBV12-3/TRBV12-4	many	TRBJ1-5	CASSLGYVSNQPQHF	TGTGCCAGCAGTTTGGGCTACGTTAGCAATCAGCCCCAGCATTTT
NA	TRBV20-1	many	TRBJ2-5	CSALGPDQETQYF	TGCAGTGCTCTAGGACCAGATCAAGAGACCCAGTACTTC
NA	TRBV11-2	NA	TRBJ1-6	CASSEFSGTRSPLHF	TGTGCCAGCAGCGAATTCTCCGGGACGCGGTCACCCCTCCACTTT
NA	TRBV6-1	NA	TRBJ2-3	CASSAIETRTDTQYF	TGTGCCAGCAGTGCAATCGAGACCCGCACAGATACGCAGTATTTT
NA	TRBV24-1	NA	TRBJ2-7	CATSDAGTLYEQYF	TGTGCCACCAGTGATGCAGGGACCCTCTACGAGCAGTACTTC